Below are 12 T cell receptor beta chains sequenced from a single sample in a study of graft-versus-host responses after intestinal transplantation. Clones were sequenced by immunoSEQ multiplex PCR, and TCRdb holds only the in-frame ones, with some missing. This sample has fewer than 95,000 clones, with around 93% found just once. For these TCRs, the target antigens are not known. Sequenced material: unstimulated CD4+ T cells sorted from spleen or lymph node cells, taken before transplant. The receptor source for this set is a human donor who was the organ donor for an intestinal transplant.

This clone was detected once. The rearrangement joins TRBV20-1 to TRBJ2-7, with D tentatively TRBD2 (6 bases). V was pared by 8 bases and J by 5 bases, with 13 bases between. The germline gives CDR1 DFQATT, CDR2 SNEGSKA (reference sequence). The CDR3 sequence is 11 residues long. The DNA of the CDR3 is TGCAGTCAACGAGGAGGGAACGAGCAGTACTTC. It encodes CSQRGGNEQYF.

The sample holds one count of this clone. The chain carries TRBV15 and TRBJ2-7; possibly TRBD2 for D (5 bases). Per the germline V gene, CDR1 is LNHNV and CDR2 is YYDKDF (reference sequence). The CDR3 length is 15 residues. Trimming removed 0 bases at V and 8 bases at J, with 17 bases between. Here the CDR3 DNA reads TGTGCCACCAGCAGAGAAGGAGGCCCCGAGTTCAAGCAGTACTTC. Encoded protein: CATSREGGPEFKQYF. Complete variable domain (other parts from reference TRBV15 and TRBJ2-7): DAMVIQNPRYQVTQFGKPVTLSCSQTLNHNVMYWYQQKSSQAPKLLFHYYDKDFNNEADTPDNFQSRRPNTSFCFLDIRSPGLGDTAMYLCATSREGGPEFKQYFGPGTRLTVT.

The CDR3 region has the DNA TGTGCCTGGAGTGTACAACCCAGTGTATTCTCTGGAAACACCATATATTTT. Protein sequence: CAWSVQPSVFSGNTIYF. This chain links TRBV30 with TRBJ1-3; D is ambiguous. The V end lost 0 bases, the J end lost 0 bases, and 15 bases lay between the germline ends. In germline, CDR1 is GTSNPN, CDR2 SVGIG (reference sequence). This CDR3 region has 17 residues.

The chain is built from TRBV7-2 and TRBJ1-5; 9 bases agree with TRBD1. V lost 5 bases, J lost 1 base, and 9 bases stayed unmatched. CDR1 and CDR2 (germline): SGHTA, FQGNSA. The CDR3 runs 17 residues. The CDR3 DNA reads as TGTGCCAGCAGCCGCGGGAACAGGGGGCAGAGCAATCAGCCCCAGCATTTT. Protein: CASSRGNRGQSNQPQHF.

V is TRBV6-6 and J is TRBJ2-7; possible D gene TRBD2, 6 bases. The germline V gene has CDR1 MNHNY and CDR2 SVGAGI (reference sequence). The ends were cut back, 6 bases at V and 2 bases at J, with 14 bases in the middle. The CDR3 has 14 residues. In DNA, the CDR3 is TGTGCCAGCAGCTACGGGACTCCACCCTACGAGCAGTACTTC. This codes for CASSYGTPPYEQYF.

The rearrangement joins TRBV6-1 to TRBJ1-1, with D unresolved. The CDR3 is made up of 15 amino acids. V was shortened by 4 bases and J by 1 base, with 13 bases between the two germline ends. CDR1 and CDR2 from the germline V gene are MNHNS and SASEGT. CDR3 coding DNA: TGTGCCAGCAGTGGGCAGGTTGTGGCGAACACTGAAGCTTTCTTT. It specifies CASSGQVVANTEAFF.

This clone was observed a few times. The rearrangement uses TRBV28 and TRBJ1-4; no reliable D call. The CDR3 sequence is 15 residues long. The V end was cut by 5 bases, the J end by 7 bases, with 17 bases between. CDR1 and CDR2 from the germline V gene are MDHEN and SYDVKM. Here the CDR3 reads CASSPRGSLGEKLFF. The CDR3 bases are TGTGCCAGCAGTCCCCGTGGGTCCTTGGGTGAAAAACTGTTTTTT.

The chain uses TRBV5-6 and TRBJ1-2; 9 nucleotides line up with TRBD1. The V and J ends lost 3 bases and 4 bases, in that order; junction bases with no gene match: 16. The CDR3 spans 18 residues. The germline V gene encodes CDR1 SGHDT and CDR2 YYEEEE. CDR3 bases: TGTGCCAGCAGCTCAACTAAAACAGGGGGCCCTTCTAGCTATGGCTACACCTTC. Protein: CASSSTKTGGPSSYGYTF.

The chain employs TRBV11-2 and TRBJ2-7; TRBD1 might be the D (5 bases). Germline V gives CDR1 SGHAT, CDR2 FQNNGV. This CDR3 has 16 amino acids. V lost 1 base and J lost 3, with 16 bases in between. Here the CDR3 reads CASSLASGSHNYEQYF. The CDR3 DNA sequence: TGTGCCAGCAGCTTAGCCTCAGGGTCCCACAACTACGAGCAGTACTTC. The whole variable domain, filled in from reference TRBV11-2 and TRBJ2-7, reads EAGVAQSPRYKIIEKRQSVAFWCNPISGHATLYWYQQILGQGPKLLIQFQNNGVVDDSQLPKDRFSAERLKGVDSTLKIQPAKLEDSAVYLCASSLASGSHNYEQYFGPGTRLTVT.

This chain uses TRBV7-2 with TRBJ2-1, with TRBD1 matching 9 bases. This CDR3 comprises 16 residues. From germline, CDR1 is SGHTA and CDR2 FQGNSA. After removal of 4 bases from V and 0 bases from J, the junction contained 4 bases not matched to a gene. The CDR3 loop is CASSSTGGSSYNEQFF. CDR3 DNA sequence: TGTGCCAGCAGCTCGACAGGGGGGAGCTCCTACAATGAGCAGTTCTTC. Looking up the rest from reference TRBV7-2 and TRBJ2-1 gives the full variable domain: GAGVSQSPSNKVTEKGKDVELRCDPISGHTALYWYRQSLGQGLEFLIYFQGNSAPDKSGLPSDRFSAERTGGSVSTLTIQRTQQEDSAVYLCASSSTGGSSYNEQFFGPGTRLTVL.

V and J are TRBV4-1 and TRBJ1-6; TRBD1 might be the D (6 bases). From germline, CDR1 is MGHRA and CDR2 YSYEKL. The CDR3 covers 15 residues. Trimming pared 1 base from V and 7 bases from J, leaving 11 bases between. The CDR3 loop reads CASSQVGGHNSPLHF. CDR3 DNA sequence: TGCGCCAGCAGCCAAGTGGGGGGGCACAATTCACCCCTCCACTTT.

A remark on this clone: This CDR3 is also generated by other DNA sequences in the sample. The rearrangement joins TRBV4-3 to TRBJ2-3; 13 positions match TRBD2. The V gene end was trimmed by 1 base and the J gene end by 3 bases; junction bases not matched to a gene: 1. Germline loops: CDR1 LGHNA, CDR2 YSLEER. The CDR3 runs to 16 residues. CDR3 nucleotides: TGCGCCAGCAGCCAAGGACTAGCGGGGGGTACAGATACGCAGTATTTT. Protein product: CASSQGLAGGTDTQYF.